These T cell receptor beta chains were read from a single sample in a study of PD-1 blockade in classical Hodgkin lymphoma. Using immunoSEQ multiplex PCR, the repertoire was profiled, and TCRdb retains in-frame clones only, with some absent. The sample carries about 59,000 clones, roughly nine tenths recorded once. Here the sequenced sample was peripheral blood mononuclear cells (PBMCs), taken at baseline. The source of these receptors is a human donor with classical Hodgkin lymphoma. The conserved cysteine and the conserved F or W are not part of the CDR3 here. Each record gives: J gene, V gene, CDR3 protein.

j_call: TRBJ1-2
v_call: TRBV28
cdr3_aa: ASSLRRDFNGYT

j_call: TRBJ2-2
v_call: TRBV5-1
cdr3_aa: ASSFRQGAGGELF

j_call: TRBJ2-1
v_call: TRBV27
cdr3_aa: ASSRLAGYNEQF

j_call: TRBJ2-7
v_call: TRBV2
cdr3_aa: ASSAGTSPYEQY

j_call: TRBJ2-1
v_call: TRBV11-2
cdr3_aa: AVQGQSSYNEQF

j_call: TRBJ2-3
v_call: TRBV7-2
cdr3_aa: ASSPVAGGTDTQY

j_call: TRBJ1-1
v_call: TRBV19
cdr3_aa: ASQGWGYTEAF

j_call: TRBJ1-4
v_call: TRBV6-6
cdr3_aa: ASSFGTGNEKLF

j_call: TRBJ1-4
v_call: TRBV6-1
cdr3_aa: ASGDRSAEKLF

j_call: TRBJ1-2
v_call: TRBV28
cdr3_aa: ASRPPGQGSSGYGYT

j_call: TRBJ2-5
v_call: TRBV27
cdr3_aa: AIFYRGRETQY

j_call: TRBJ2-7
v_call: TRBV5-1
cdr3_aa: ASSVAGTGPIHLNYEQY

j_call: TRBJ2-5
v_call: TRBV5-3
cdr3_aa: ARSLGKGVETQY

j_call: TRBJ1-5
v_call: TRBV28
cdr3_aa: ASSITGVGNQPQH

j_call: TRBJ2-3
v_call: TRBV10-3
cdr3_aa: AISESGQKISSTDTQY

j_call: TRBJ2-7
v_call: TRBV6-1
cdr3_aa: ASTRQGAGYEQY

j_call: TRBJ2-2
v_call: TRBV4-2
cdr3_aa: ASSPGSVAGGIIGELF

j_call: TRBJ2-5
v_call: TRBV18
cdr3_aa: ASSPRGSNQETQY

j_call: TRBJ2-7
v_call: TRBV7-9
cdr3_aa: ASSLLASGHPYEQY

j_call: TRBJ2-1
v_call: TRBV2
cdr3_aa: ASSDTSGGIYNEQF

j_call: TRBJ2-3
v_call: TRBV19
cdr3_aa: ASSLGLAGVLDTQY

j_call: TRBJ1-2
v_call: TRBV12-5
cdr3_aa: ASGPETNYGYT

j_call: TRBJ2-2
v_call: TRBV7-9
cdr3_aa: ASRDPGELF

j_call: TRBJ1-3
v_call: TRBV9
cdr3_aa: ASSVVPTGTGGNTIY

j_call: TRBJ1-1
v_call: TRBV11-2
cdr3_aa: ASSAYDSRNTEAF

j_call: TRBJ2-1
v_call: TRBV19
cdr3_aa: ASSRRGTGGFGEQF

j_call: TRBJ2-3
v_call: TRBV5-1
cdr3_aa: ASSLVGTGGRDTQY

j_call: TRBJ2-1
v_call: TRBV29-1
cdr3_aa: SVGPRASYNEQF

j_call: TRBJ1-5
v_call: TRBV28
cdr3_aa: ASSSIYRDSNQPQH

j_call: TRBJ2-1
v_call: TRBV6-5
cdr3_aa: ASRGIAALRNEQF

j_call: TRBJ2-5
v_call: TRBV5-4
cdr3_aa: ASSLGVGETQY

j_call: TRBJ2-5
v_call: TRBV11-1
cdr3_aa: ASSHGGVETQY

j_call: TRBJ2-1
v_call: TRBV15
cdr3_aa: ATSRVGSLARNEQF

j_call: TRBJ2-5
v_call: TRBV15
cdr3_aa: ATSRDLAAGEETQY

j_call: TRBJ2-1
v_call: TRBV20-1
cdr3_aa: SARDPLEQF

j_call: TRBJ2-3
v_call: TRBV30
cdr3_aa: ACSYQPPDTQY

j_call: TRBJ2-4
v_call: TRBV10-3
cdr3_aa: ATGPGVDIQY

j_call: TRBJ1-2
v_call: TRBV29-1
cdr3_aa: SVEDWTGAYGYT

j_call: TRBJ2-7
v_call: TRBV10-2
cdr3_aa: ASSDCFLWEQY

j_call: TRBJ2-5
v_call: TRBV28
cdr3_aa: ASRSGTSGGVIETQY

j_call: TRBJ2-7
v_call: TRBV7-2
cdr3_aa: ASSSDGISYEQY

j_call: TRBJ1-4
v_call: TRBV7-9
cdr3_aa: ASSLEGARANEKLF